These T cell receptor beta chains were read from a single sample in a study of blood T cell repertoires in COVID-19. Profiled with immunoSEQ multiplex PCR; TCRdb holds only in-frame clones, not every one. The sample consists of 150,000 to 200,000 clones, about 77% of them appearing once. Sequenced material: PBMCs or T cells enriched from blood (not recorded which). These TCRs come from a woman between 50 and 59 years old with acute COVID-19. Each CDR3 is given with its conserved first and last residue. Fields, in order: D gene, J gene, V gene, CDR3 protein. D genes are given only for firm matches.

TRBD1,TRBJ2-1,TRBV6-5,CASSYEGRGPYNEQFF
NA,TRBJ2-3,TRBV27,CASSLSDFYTDTQYF
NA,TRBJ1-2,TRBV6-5,CASSYASGGNYGYTF
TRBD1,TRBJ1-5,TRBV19,CASRTGQGSNQPQHF
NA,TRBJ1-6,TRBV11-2,CASSLGLGGGYASPLHF
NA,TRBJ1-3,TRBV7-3,CASSPGGAQGNTIYF
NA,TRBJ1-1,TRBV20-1,CSASQGREAFF
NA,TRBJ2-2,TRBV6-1,CASSELSTGELFF
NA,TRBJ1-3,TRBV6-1,CASSDGRGSGNTIYF
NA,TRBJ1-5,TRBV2,CASTERNQPQHF
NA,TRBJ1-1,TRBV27,CASSLYQQGPTEAFF
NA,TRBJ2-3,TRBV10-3,CAAAGGGSSTDTQYF
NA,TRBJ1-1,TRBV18,CASSPQGENTEAFF
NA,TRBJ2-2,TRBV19,CASRKDRNTGELFF
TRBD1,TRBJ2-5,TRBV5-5,CASSSGTDEETQYF
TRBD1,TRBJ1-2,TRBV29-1,CSVEDQRPGGVYTF
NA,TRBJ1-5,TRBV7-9,CASSLQGSRGNQPQHF
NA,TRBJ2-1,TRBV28,CASSPGGPKDEQFF
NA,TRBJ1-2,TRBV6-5,CASSYSRDTISYGYTF
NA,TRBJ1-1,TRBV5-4,CASSLGRGAATEAFF
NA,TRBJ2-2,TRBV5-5,CASSLALTNTGELFF
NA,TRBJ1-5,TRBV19,CASKDNRVTQPQHF
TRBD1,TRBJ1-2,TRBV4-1,CASSQGQGIVWGYTF
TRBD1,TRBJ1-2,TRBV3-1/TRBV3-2,CASRHRTGSLDYGYTF
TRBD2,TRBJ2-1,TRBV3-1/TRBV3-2,CASSPPTSRTSHEQFF
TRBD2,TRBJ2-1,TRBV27,CASTLAGGPLGEQFF
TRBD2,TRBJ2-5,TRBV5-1,CASSIRTSAGLDQETQYF
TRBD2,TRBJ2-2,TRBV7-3,CASSRTHLAGGHTGELFF
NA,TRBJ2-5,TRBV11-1,CASSLGGVNQETQYF
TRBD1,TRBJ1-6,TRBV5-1,CASSLARDRNSPLHF
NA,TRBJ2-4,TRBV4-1,CASSQEGFGQLAKNIQYF
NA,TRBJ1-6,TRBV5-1,CASSLGQLPNSPLHF
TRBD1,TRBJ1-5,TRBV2,CASSGQGTGGPQHF
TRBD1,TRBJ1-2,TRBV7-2,CASSFTTGGVVDGYTF
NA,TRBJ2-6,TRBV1,CTSSTRDRGSGANVLTF
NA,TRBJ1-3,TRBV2,CASSALLAADTIYF
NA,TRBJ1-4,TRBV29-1,CSVRGGATNEKLFF
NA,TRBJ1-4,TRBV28,CASSRRVVNEKLFF
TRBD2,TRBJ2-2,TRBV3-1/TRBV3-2,CASSPLAGMNTGELFF
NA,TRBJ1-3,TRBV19,CASSIAAPSGNTIYF
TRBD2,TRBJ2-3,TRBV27,CASSSRLAGAVTDTQYF
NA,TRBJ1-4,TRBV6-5,CASSYVGGRLEKLFF
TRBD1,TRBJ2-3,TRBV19,CASSPGQHTDTQYF
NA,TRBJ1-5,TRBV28,CASSFSRRGSNQPQHF
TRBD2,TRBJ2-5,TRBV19,CASRRAGGQETQYF
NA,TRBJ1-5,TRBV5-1,CASSLAGLEQPQHF
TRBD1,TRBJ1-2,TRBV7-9,CASSPPRQGVNYGYTF
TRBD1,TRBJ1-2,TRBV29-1,CSARRGIGQGGGYTF
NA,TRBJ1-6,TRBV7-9,CASTRRYRTDPTNSSYNSPLHF
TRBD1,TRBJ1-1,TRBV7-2,CASSGRQGVAEAFF
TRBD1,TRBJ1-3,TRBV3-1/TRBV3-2,CASSQAGRGEKGIYF
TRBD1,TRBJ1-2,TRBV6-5,CATWTGTYYTF
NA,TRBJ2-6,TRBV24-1,CATSDPPSGANVLTF
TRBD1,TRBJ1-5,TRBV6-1,CASSDPGTGGQQPQHF
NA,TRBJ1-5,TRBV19,CASCGGHYSNQPQHF